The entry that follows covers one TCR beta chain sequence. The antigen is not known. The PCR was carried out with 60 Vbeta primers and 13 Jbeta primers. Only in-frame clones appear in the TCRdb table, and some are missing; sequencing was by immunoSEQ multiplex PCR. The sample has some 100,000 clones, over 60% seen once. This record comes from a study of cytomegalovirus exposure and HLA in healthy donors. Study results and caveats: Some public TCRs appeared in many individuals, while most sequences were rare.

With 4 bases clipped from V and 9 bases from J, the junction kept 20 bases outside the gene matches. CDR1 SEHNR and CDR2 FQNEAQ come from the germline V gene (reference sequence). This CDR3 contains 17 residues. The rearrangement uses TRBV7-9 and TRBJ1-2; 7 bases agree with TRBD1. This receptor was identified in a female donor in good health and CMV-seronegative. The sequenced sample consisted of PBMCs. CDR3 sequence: CASSSPASGWAGGSYTF. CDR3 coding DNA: TGTGCCAGCAGCTCGCCGGCATCAGGTTGGGCAGGGGGTAGCTACACCTTC.